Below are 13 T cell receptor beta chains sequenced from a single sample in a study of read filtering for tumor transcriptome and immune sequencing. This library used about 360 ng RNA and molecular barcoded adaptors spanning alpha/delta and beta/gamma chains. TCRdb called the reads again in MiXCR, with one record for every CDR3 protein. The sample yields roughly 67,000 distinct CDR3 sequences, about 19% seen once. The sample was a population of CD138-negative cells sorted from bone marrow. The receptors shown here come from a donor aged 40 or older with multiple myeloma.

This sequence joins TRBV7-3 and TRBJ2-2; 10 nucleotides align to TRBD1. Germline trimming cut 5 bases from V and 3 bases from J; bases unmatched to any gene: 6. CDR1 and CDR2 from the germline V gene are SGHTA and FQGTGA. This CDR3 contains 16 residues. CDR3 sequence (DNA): TGTGCCAGCAGCGCCGACAGGGGGCCGGACACCGGGGAGCTGTTTTTT. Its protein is CASSADRGPDTGELFF.

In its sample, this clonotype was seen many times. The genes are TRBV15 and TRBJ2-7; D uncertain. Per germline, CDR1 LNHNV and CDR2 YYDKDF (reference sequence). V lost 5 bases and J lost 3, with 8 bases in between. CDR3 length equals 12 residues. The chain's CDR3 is CATSDTYYEQYF. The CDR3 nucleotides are TGTGCCACCAGCGACACTTACTACGAGCAGTACTTC.

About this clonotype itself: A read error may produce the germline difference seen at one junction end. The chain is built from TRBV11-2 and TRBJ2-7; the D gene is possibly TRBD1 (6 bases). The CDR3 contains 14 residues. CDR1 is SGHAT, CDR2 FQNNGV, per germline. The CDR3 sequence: CPSSLPVGAWEQYF. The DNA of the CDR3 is TGTCCCAGCAGCTTACCAGTGGGGGCCTGGGAGCAGTACTTC.

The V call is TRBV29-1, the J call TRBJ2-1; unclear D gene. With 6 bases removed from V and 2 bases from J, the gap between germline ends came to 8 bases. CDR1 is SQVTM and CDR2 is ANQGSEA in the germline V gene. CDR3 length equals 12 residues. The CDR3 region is CSVGSPYNEQFF. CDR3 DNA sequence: TGCAGCGTGGGAAGCCCCTACAATGAGCAGTTCTTC.

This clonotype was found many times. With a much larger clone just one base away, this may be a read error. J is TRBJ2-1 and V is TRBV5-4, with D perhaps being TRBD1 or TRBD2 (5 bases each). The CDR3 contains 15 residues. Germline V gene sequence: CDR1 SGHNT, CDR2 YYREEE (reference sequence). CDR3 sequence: CASSGRTRGINEQSF. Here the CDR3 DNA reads TGTGCCAGCAGTGGGCGGACGAGGGGCATCAATGAGCAGTCCTTC.

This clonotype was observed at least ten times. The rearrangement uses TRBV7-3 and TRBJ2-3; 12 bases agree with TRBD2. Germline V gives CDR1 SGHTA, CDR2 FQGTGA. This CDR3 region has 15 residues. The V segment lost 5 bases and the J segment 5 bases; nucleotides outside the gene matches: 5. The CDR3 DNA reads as TGTGCCAGCAGCCTAGCGGGAGGGCAGATAGATACGCAGTATTTT. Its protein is CASSLAGGQIDTQYF.

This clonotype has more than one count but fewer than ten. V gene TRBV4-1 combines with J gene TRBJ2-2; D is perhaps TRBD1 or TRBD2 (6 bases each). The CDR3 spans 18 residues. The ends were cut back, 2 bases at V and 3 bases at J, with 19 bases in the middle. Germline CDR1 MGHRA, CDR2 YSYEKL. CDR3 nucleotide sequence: TGCGCCAGCAGCCAACTTGGGGGCGGGACAACAGACACCGGGGAGCTGTTTTTT. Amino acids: CASSQLGGGTTDTGELFF.

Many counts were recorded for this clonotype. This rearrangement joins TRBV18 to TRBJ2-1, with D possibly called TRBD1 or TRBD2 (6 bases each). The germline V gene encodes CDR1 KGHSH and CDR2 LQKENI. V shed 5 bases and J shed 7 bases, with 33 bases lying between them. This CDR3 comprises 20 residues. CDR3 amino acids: CASSSTLVPGKGGPGNEQFF. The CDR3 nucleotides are TGTGCCAGCTCATCTACGCTAGTCCCGGGAAAGGGGGGACCGGGGAATGAGCAGTTCTTC.

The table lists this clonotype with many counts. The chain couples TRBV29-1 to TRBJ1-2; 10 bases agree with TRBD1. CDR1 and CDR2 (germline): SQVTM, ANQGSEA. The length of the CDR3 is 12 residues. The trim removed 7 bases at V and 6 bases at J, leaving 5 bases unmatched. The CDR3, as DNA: TGCAGCGCCAGGGACAGGGGAGATGGCTACACCTTC. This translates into CSARDRGDGYTF.

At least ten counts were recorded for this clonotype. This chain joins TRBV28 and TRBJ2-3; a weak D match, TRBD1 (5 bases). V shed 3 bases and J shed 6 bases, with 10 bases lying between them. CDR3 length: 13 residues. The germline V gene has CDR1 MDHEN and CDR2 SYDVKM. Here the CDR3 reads CASSLQGVDTQYF. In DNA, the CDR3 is TGTGCCAGCAGTTTGCAGGGTGTGGATACGCAGTATTTT. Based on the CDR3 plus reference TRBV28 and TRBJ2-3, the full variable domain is DVKVTQSSRYLVKRTGEKVFLECVQDMDHENMFWYRQDPGLGLRLIYFSYDVKMKEKGDIPEGYSVSREKKERFSLILESASTNQTSMYLCASSLQGVDTQYFGPGTRLTVL.

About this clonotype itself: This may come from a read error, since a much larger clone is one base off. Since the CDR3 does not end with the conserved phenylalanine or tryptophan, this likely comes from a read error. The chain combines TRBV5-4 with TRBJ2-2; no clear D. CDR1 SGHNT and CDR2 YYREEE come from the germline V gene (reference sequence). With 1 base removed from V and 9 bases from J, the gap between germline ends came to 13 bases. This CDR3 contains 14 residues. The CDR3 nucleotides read TGTGCCAGCAGCTTGCTGGCACCCCACCGGGAGCTGTTTTCT. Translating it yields CASSLLAPHRELFS.

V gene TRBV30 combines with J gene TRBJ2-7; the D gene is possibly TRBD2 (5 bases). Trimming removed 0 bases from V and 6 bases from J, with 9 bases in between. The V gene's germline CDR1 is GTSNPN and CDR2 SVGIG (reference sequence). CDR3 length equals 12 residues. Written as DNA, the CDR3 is TGTGCCTGGAGTGTATCCGGAGGCGAGCAGTACTTC. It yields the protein CAWSVSGGEQYF.

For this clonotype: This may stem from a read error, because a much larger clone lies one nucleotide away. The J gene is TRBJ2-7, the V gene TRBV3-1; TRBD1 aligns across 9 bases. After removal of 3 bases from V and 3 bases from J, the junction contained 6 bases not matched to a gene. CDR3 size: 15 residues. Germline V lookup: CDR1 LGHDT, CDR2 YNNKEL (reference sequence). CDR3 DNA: TGTGCCAGCAGCCAGACCTCGGGACAGGGCTACGAGCAGTACTTC. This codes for CASSQTSGQGYEQYF.